The clone carrying this TCR beta chain appeared many times. The antigen is not known. Trimming stripped 8 bases from V and 4 bases from J, with 9 bases between. The CDR3 is 12 residues long. The germline V gene has CDR1 MNHNY and CDR2 SVGAGI (reference sequence). This sample was included in a study of identical twins. General observations from the study: Models predicted less out-of-frame TCR alpha sharing in monozygotic twins than was found. Cord blood beta clonotypes present at high abundance carried fewer insertions; no such pattern appeared in memory repertoires.

TCRdb re-analysed the 5' RACE reads in MiXCR, keeping a single row per CDR3 protein. The profile shows 650,000 to 750,000 distinct CDR3 sequences, 20% to 25% of them singletons. The same sample was also used in a study of T cells expressing NK-cell markers. That source notes: The authors derived TCR beta repertoires from sorted CD3+CD56+NKG2C+, CD3+CD56+NKG2C- and CD3+CD56-NKG2C+ T cells.

Material for sequencing was PBMCs. The rearrangement uses TRBV6-6 and TRBJ1-3; D gene ambiguous. This TCR derives from a woman under 30 in good health. In DNA form, the CDR3 reads TGTGCCAGCCAGCCAGGCGGAAACACCATATATTTT. This encodes CASQPGGNTIYF.